This paragraph covers one T cell receptor (beta chain) sequence. The entry originates in a study of shared clonotypes between healthy human individuals. Overall study: CD4 naive cells filled three plates per donor, CD4 memory three, CD8 naive two and CD8 memory one.

The germline CDR1 and CDR2 sequences are MDHEN and SYDVKM. V was pared by 5 bases and J by 5 bases, with 22 bases between. CDR3 length: 17 amino acids. The donors, all of them Caucasian adults, lived in Nashville, Tennessee. The method was immunoSEQ multiplex PCR; TCRdb's version includes in-frame clones alone and lacks a portion of them. The table lists roughly 1 million clones, approximately 68% of them singletons. The material sequenced was memory CD4+ T cells sorted from blood. Subset meaning: CD45RA-negative fraction. This chain uses TRBV28 with TRBJ2-4, with a possible D match to TRBD2 (5 bases). The sequence was obtained from a man aged 18 to 30 in good health. CDR3 bases: TGTGCCAGCAGTCCTCGACTTGGAGGAGGAAATGAAAACATTCAGTACTTC. Its translation is CASSPRLGGGNENIQYF.